In its sample, the clone carrying this TCR beta chain was seen once. Its antigen is unknown. These data originate in a study of cytomegalovirus exposure and HLA in healthy donors. Study-wide background: The use of the same platform for the roughly 110 validation repertoires and the approximately 730 first-cohort repertoires was reported by a later analysis. Whole-study results and caveats: Most TCR sequences proved rare, with some public TCRs found in many donors. The authors confirmed in vitro that a few CMV-associated chains were specific for CMV antigens. Cytomegalovirus association was assigned to about 150 TCR beta chains.

TCRdb's table, derived via immunoSEQ multiplex PCR, lists solely in-frame clones and lacks some. The repertoire holds about 130,000 clones, 75% to 90% seen once, with roughly 6.5% in the top ten. Germline loops: CDR1 SNHLY, CDR2 FYNNEI. Deletions cut 5 bases from V and 0 bases from J, with 11 bases between. The CDR3 runs 15 residues. The clonotype originates from a woman younger than 45 in good health and CMV-seropositive. The chain employs TRBV2 and TRBJ2-1, with unresolved D. Sequencing was carried out using PBMCs. In DNA, the CDR3 is TGTGCCAGCAGTATGGTGGCCCGCTCCTACAATGAGCAGTTCTTC. Amino acids: CASSMVARSYNEQFF.